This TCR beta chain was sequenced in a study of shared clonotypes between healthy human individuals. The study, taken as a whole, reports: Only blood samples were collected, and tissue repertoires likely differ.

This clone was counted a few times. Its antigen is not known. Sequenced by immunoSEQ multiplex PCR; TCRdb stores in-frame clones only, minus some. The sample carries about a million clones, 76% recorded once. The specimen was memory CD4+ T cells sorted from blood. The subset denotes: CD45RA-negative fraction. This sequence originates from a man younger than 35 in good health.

CDR3 protein: CASSSGQLGQAYEQYF. The CDR3, as DNA: TGTGCCAGCAGCTCGGGCCAATTGGGACAGGCCTACGAGCAGTACTTC. V usage is TRBV7-6 and J usage is TRBJ2-7; 8 bases align to TRBD1. The CDR3 is made up of 16 amino acids. The germline V gene has CDR1 SGHVS and CDR2 FNYEAQ. V trimming: 4 bases; J trimming: 2 bases; junction bases outside the gene matches: 10.